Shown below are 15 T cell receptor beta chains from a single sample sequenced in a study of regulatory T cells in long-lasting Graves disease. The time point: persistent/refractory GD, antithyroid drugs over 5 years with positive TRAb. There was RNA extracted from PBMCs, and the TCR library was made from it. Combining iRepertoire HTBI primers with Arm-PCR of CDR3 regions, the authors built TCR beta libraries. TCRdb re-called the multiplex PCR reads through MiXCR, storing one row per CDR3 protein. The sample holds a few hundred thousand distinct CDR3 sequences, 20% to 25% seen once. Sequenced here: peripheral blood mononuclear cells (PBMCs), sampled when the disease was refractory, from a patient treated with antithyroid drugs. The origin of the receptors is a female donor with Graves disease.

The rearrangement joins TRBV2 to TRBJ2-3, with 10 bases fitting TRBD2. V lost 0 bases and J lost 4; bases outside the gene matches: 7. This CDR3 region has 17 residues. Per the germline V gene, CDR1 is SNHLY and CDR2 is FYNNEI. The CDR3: CASSEARAGGRPDTQYF. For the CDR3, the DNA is TGTGCCAGCAGTGAAGCTAGAGCGGGGGGGCGTCCAGATACGCAGTATTTT.

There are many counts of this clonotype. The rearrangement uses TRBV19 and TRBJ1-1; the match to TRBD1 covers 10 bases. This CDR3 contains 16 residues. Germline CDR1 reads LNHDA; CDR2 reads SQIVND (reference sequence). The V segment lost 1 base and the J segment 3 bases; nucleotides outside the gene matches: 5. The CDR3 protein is CASSIGTGGAYTEAFF. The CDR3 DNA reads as TGTGCCAGTAGTATAGGGACAGGGGGAGCGTACACTGAAGCTTTCTTT.

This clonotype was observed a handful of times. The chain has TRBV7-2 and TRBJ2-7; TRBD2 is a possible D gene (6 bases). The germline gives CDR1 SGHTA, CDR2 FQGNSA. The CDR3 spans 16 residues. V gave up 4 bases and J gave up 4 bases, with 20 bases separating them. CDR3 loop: CASSSPGGSRGYEQYF. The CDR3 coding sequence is TGTGCCAGCAGCTCCCCCGGTGGGAGTCGGGGGTACGAGCAGTACTTC.

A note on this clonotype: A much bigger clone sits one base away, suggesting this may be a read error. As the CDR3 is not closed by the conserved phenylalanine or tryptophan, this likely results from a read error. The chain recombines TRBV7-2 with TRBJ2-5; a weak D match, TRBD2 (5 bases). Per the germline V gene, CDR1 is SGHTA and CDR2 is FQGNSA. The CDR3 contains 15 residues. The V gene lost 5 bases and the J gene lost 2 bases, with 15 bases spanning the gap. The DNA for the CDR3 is TGTGCCAGCAGCAACGCCTCCCCGGGACAAGAGACCCAGTACTCC. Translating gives CASSNASPGQETQYS.

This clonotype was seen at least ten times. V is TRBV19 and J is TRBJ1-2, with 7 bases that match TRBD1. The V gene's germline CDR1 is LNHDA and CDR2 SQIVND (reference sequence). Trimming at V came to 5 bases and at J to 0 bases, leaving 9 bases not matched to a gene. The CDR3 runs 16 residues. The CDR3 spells CASSPGQSLANYGYTF. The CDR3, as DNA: TGTGCCAGTAGTCCGGGACAGTCTTTAGCTAACTATGGCTACACCTTC.

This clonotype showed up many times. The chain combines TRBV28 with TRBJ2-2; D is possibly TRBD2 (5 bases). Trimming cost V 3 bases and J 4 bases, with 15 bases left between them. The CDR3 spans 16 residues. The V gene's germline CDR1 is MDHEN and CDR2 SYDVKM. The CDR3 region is CASSFVGSEITGELFF. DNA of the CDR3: TGTGCCAGCAGTTTTGTCGGTAGCGAGATCACCGGGGAGCTGTTTTTT.

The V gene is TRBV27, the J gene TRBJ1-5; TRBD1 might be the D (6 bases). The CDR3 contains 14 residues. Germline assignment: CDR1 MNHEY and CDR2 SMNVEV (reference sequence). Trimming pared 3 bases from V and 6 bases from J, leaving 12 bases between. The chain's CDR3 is CASSFVGGSQPQHF. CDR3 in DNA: TGTGCCAGCAGTTTCGTAGGGGGTAGTCAGCCCCAGCATTTT.

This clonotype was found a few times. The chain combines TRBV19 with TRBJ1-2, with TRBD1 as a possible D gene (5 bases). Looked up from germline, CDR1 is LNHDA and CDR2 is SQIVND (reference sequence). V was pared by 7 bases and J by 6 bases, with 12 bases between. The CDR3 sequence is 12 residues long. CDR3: CASKWGEHGYTF. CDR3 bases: TGTGCCAGTAAATGGGGGGAACATGGCTACACCTTC.

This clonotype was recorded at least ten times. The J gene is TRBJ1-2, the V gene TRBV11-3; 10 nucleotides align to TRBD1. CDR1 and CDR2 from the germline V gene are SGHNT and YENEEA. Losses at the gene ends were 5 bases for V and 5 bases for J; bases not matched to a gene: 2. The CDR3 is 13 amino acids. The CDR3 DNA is TGTGCCAGCAGCCGGGGACAGGGGTATGGCTACACCTTC. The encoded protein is CASSRGQGYGYTF.

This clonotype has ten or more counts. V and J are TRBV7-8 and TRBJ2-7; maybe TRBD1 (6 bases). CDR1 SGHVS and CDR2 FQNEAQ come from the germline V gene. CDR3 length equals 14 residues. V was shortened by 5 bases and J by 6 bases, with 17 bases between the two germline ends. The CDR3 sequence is CASSPSDRGREQYF. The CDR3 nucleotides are TGTGCCAGCAGCCCCTCGGACAGAGGCCGCGAGCAGTACTTC.

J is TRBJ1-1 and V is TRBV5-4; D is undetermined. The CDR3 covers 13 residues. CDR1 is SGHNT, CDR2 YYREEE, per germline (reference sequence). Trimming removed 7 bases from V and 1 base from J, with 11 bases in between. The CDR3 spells CASFKRGNTEAFF. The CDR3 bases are TGTGCCAGCTTCAAAAGAGGGAACACTGAAGCTTTCTTT.

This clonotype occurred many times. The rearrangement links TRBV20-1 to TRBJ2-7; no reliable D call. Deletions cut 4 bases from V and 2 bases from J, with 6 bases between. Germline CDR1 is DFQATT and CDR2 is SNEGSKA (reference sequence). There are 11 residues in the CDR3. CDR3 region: CSATRAYEQYF. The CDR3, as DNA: TGCAGTGCTACCAGAGCCTACGAGCAGTACTTC.

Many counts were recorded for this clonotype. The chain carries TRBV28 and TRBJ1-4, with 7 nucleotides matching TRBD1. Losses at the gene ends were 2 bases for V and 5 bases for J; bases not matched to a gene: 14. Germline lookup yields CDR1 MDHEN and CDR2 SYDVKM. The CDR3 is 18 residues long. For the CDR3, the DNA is TGTGCCAGCAGTTTAACAACCCCCGGGACAGATTGGAATGAAAAACTGTTTTTT. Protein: CASSLTTPGTDWNEKLFF.

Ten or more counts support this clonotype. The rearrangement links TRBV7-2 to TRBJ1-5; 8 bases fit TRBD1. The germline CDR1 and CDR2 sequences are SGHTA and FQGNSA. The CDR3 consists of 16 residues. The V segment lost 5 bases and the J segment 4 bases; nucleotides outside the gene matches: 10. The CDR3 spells CASSPVATGANQPQHF. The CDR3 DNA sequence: TGTGCCAGCAGCCCCGTTGCGACAGGGGCTAATCAGCCCCAGCATTTT.

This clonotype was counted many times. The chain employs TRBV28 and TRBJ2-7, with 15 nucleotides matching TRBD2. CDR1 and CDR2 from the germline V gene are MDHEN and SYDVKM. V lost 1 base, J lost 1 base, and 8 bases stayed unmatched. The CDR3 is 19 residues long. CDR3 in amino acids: CASSLLGGGLAGGSYEQYF. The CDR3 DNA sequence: TGTGCCAGCAGTTTATTAGGGGGGGGACTAGCGGGAGGTTCCTACGAGCAGTACTTC.